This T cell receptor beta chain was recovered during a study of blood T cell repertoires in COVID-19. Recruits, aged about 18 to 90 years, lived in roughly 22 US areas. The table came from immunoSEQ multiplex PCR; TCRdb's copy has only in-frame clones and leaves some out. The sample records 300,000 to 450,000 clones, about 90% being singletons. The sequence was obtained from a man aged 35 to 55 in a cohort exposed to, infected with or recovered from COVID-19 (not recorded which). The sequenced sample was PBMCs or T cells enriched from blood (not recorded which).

The CDR3 DNA sequence: TGTGCCAGCAGTGAAGCCAGTAGCGGGAGTGGGAATGAGCAGTTCTTC. Translation gives CASSEASSGSGNEQFF. The V call is TRBV6-1, the J call TRBJ2-1; 9 nucleotides align to TRBD2. V trimming: 0 bases; J trimming: 7 bases; junction bases outside the gene matches: 7. The CDR3 is 16 residues long. Germline V gene data show CDR1 as MNHNS and CDR2 as SASEGT.